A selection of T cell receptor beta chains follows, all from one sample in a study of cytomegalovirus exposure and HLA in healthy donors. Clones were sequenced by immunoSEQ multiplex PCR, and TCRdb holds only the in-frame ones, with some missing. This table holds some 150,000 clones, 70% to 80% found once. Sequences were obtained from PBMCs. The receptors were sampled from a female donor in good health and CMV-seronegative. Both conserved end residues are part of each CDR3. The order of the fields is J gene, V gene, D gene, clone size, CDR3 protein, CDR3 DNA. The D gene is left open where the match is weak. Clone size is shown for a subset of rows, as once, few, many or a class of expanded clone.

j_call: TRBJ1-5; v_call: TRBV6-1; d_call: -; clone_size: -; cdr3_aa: CASGPMTGLDQPQHF; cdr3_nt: TGTGCCAGCGGCCCGATGACAGGCTTGGATCAGCCCCAGCATTTT
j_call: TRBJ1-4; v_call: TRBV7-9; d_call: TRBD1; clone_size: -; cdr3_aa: CSSSLFWTGDLEKLFF; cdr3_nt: TGTTCCAGCAGCTTATTCTGGACAGGGGATTTGGAAAAACTGTTTTTT
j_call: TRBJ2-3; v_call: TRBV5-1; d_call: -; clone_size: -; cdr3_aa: CASSHAGPGTDTQYF; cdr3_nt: TGCGCCAGCAGCCACGCGGGGCCCGGGACAGATACGCAGTATTTT
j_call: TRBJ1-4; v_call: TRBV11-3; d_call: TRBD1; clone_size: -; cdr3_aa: CASSGQGINEKLFF; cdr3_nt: TGTGCCAGCTCCGGACAGGGGATCAATGAAAAACTGTTTTTT
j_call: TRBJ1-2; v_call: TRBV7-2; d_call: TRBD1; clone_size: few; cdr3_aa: CASGSDRVSYGYTF; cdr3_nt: TGTGCCAGCGGATCCGACAGGGTTTCGTATGGCTACACCTTC
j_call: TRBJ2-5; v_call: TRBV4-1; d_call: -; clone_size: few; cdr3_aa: CASSQDELETQYF; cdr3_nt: TGCGCCAGCAGCCAAGATGAGTTAGAGACCCAGTACTTC
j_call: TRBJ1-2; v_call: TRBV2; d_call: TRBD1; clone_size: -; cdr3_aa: CASSEWTGGDPRYGYTF; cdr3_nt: TGTGCCAGCAGTGAGTGGACAGGGGGCGACCCTCGGTATGGCTACACCTTC
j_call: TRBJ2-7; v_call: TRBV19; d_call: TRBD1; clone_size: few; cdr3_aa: CASSDRDYEQYF; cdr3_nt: TGTGCCAGTAGTGACAGGGACTACGAGCAGTACTTC
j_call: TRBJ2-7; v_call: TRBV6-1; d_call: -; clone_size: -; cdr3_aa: CASSGGLADRYEQYF; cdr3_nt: TGTGCCAGCAGTGGTGGTCTAGCGGACAGATACGAGCAGTACTTC
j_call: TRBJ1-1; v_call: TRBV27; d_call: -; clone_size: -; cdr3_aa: CASSFVPLGNTEAFF; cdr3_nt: TGTGCCAGCAGTTTTGTTCCCCTAGGGAACACTGAAGCTTTCTTT
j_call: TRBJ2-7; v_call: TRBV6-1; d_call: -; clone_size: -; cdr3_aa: CASRIGELSYEQYF; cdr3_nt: TGTGCCAGCAGAATAGGGGAACTATCCTACGAGCAGTACTTC
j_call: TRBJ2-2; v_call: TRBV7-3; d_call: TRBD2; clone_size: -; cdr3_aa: CASQLSRLAANTGELFF; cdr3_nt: TGTGCCAGTCAGCTTTCTAGACTAGCGGCGAACACCGGGGAGCTGTTTTTT
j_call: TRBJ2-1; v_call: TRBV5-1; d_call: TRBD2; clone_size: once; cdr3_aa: CASSRAGGYNEQFF; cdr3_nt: TGCGCCAGCAGCCGTGCGGGAGGGTACAATGAGCAGTTCTTC
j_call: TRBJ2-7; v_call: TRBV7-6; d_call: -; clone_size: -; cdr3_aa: CASSLGQTRGEQYF; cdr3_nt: TGTGCCAGCAGCTTAGGACAGACTAGGGGCGAGCAGTACTTC